This TCR beta chain was sequenced in a study of T cell repertoires in cytomegalovirus infection. Study background: Evidence of both CMV infection and a matching HLA type came from public TCR beta signatures. Study-level findings and limits: Cumulated frequencies of public TCR beta families served to identify carriers of CMV plus the relevant HLA.

With respect to this clonotype: What it binds is not known.

Germline CDR1 and CDR2: MDHEN and SYDVKM. This CDR3 has 13 amino acids. The V end was cut by 1 base, the J end by 5 bases, with 9 bases between. Via MiXCR, TCRdb re-called the reads, giving one row per CDR3 protein. The table lists approximately 990,000 distinct CDR3 sequences, approximately 30% of them singletons. This TCR came from a human donor in good health (CMV status not recorded). Some clones in this sample may be carry-over from other donors' samples. The chain is built from TRBV28 and TRBJ2-7; D remains unclear. The specimen comprised cultured CD8+ T cells from PBMCs, sampled from culture after CMV antigen stimulation. Here the CDR3 reads CASSLSLVDEQYV. CDR3 nucleotides: TGTGCCAGCAGTTTATCCCTAGTGGACGAGCAGTACGTC.